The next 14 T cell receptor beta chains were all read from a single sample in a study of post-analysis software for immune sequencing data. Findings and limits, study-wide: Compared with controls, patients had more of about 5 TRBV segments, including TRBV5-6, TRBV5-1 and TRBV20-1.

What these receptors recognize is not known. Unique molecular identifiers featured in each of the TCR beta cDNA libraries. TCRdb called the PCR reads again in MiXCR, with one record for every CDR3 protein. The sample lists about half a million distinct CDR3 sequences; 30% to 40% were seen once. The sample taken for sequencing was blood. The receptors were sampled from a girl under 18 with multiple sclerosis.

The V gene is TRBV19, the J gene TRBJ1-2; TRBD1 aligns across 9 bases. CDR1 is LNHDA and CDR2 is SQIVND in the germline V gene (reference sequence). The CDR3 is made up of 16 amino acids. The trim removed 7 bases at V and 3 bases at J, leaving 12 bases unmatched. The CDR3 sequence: CASISIRDRADYGYTF. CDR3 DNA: TGTGCCAGTATCTCAATAAGGGACAGGGCTGACTATGGCTACACCTTC.

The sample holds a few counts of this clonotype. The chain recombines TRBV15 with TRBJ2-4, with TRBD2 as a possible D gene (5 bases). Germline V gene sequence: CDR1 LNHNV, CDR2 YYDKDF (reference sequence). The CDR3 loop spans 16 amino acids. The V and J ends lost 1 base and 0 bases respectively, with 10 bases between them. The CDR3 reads CATSRGGGLAKNIQYF. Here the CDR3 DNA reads TGTGCCACCAGCAGAGGTGGCGGGCTAGCCAAAAACATTCAGTACTTC.

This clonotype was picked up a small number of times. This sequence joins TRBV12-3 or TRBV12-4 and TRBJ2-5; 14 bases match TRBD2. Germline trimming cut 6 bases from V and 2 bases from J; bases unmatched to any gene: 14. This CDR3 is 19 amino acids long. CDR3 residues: CASRRSGTSGGAQQETQYF. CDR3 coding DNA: TGTGCCAGCAGACGTTCCGGGACTAGCGGGGGAGCTCAACAAGAGACCCAGTACTTC.

DNA of the CDR3: TGTGCCAGCATTCGGGGTGACTTCGGTACCACTGAAGCTTTCTTT. Amino acids: CASIRGDFGTTEAFF. This rearrangement joins TRBV6-1 to TRBJ1-1; no clear D. Trimming cost V 7 bases and J 4 bases, with 19 bases left between them. The CDR3 totals 15 residues. Per the germline V gene, CDR1 is MNHNS and CDR2 is SASEGT.

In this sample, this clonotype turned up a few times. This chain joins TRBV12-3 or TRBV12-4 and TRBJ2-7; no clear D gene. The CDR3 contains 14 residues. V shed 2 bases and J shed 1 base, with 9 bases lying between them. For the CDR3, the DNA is TGTGCCAGCAGTTTAATATCCCCGTCCTACGAGCAGTACTTC. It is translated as CASSLISPSYEQYF.

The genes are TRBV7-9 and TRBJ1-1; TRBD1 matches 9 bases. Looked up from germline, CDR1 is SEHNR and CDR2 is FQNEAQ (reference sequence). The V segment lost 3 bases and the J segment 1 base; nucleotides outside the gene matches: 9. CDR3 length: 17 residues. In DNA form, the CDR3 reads TGTGCCAGCAGCTTCAGTTACAGGGGGCGTAAGAACACTGAAGCTTTCTTT. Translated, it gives CASSFSYRGRKNTEAFF.

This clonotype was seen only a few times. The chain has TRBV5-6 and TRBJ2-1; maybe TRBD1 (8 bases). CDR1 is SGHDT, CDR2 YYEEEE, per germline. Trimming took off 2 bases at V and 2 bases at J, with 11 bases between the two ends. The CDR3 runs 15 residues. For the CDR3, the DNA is TGTGCCAGCAGCTTACAGGGGGGGACCTACAATGAGCAGTTCTTC. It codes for CASSLQGGTYNEQFF.

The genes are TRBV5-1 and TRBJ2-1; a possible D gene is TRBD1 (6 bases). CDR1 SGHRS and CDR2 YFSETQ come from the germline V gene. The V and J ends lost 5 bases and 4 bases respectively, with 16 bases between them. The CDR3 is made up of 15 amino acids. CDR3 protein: CASSSYGGLYNEQFF. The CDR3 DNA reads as TGCGCCAGCAGTTCTTATGGGGGCCTGTACAATGAGCAGTTCTTC.

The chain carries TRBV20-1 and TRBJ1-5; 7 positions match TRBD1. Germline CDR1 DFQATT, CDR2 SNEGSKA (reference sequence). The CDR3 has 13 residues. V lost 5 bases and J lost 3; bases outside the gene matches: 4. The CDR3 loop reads CSAVDRANQPQHF. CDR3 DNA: TGCAGTGCTGTAGACAGGGCCAATCAGCCCCAGCATTTT.

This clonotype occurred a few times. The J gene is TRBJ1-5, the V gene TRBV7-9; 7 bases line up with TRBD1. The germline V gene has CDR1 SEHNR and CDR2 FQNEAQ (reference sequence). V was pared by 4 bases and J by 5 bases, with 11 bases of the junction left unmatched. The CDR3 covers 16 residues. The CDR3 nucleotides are TGTGCCAGCAGCTCTACCCGACAGGGCAATTATCAGCCCCAGCATTTT. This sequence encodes CASSSTRQGNYQPQHF.

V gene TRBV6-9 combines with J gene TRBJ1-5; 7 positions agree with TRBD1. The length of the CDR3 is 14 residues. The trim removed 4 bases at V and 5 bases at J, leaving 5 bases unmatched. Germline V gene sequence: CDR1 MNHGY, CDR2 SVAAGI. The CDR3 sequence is CASSSPRGDQPQHF. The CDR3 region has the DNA TGTGCCAGCAGTTCCCCCAGGGGGGATCAGCCCCAGCATTTT.

The CDR3 loop reads CASSLAASGGAYTQYF. The CDR3 DNA follows: TGCGCCAGCAGCTTGGCTGCTAGCGGGGGGGCTTATACGCAGTATTTT. The V gene is TRBV5-1, the J gene TRBJ2-3; TRBD2 matches 12 bases. J lost 7 bases, V lost 0 bases, and 6 bases had no gene match. The CDR3 contains 16 residues. Germline CDR1 SGHRS, CDR2 YFSETQ.

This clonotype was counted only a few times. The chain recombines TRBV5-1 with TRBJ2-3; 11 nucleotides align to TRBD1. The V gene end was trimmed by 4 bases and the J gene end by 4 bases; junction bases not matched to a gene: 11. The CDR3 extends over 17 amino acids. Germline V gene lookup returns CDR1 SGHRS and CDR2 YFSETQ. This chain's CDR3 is CASSLEAPGQGADTQYF. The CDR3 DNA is TGCGCCAGCAGCCTGGAAGCACCGGGACAGGGGGCAGATACGCAGTATTTT.

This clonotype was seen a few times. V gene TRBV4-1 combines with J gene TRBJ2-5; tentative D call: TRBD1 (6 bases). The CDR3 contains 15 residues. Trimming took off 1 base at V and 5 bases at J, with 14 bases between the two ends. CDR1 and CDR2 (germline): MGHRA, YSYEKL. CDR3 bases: TGCGCCAGCAGCCAAGTCGGTACAGGGCGGGAGACCCAGTACTTC. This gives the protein CASSQVGTGRETQYF.